This T cell receptor (beta chain) emerged from a study of CD8+ T cells in alopecia areata. Across the whole study: Among treated patients, oral tofacitinib was administered at 5 to 10 mg twice daily. The duration of tofacitinib was 6 to 18 months, with 6 months off drug afterward.

Deletions cut 3 bases from V and 4 bases from J, with 8 bases between. The CDR3 has 13 residues. Germline V CDR1 and CDR2: MGHDK, SYGVNS. Extracted from the samples, RNA was reverse transcribed into cDNA to serve as the sequencing template. Sequencing used immunoSEQ multiplex PCR; TCRdb keeps in-frame clones, though not all of them. Counted here are 95,000 to 120,000 clones, 55% to 60% occurring once; the ten biggest clones make up about 3.2%. Regarding treatment: oral pan-JAK inhibitor, 5-10 mg twice daily. Sequenced material: CD4+ T cells sorted from blood, taken at week 24, from a patient treated with tofacitinib. This sequence was found in a human donor with alopecia areata. V is TRBV25-1 and J is TRBJ2-3; D remains ambiguous. Here the CDR3 reads CASSDAGSDTQYF. The CDR3, as DNA: TGTGCCAGCAGTGACGCCGGGTCAGATACGCAGTATTTT.